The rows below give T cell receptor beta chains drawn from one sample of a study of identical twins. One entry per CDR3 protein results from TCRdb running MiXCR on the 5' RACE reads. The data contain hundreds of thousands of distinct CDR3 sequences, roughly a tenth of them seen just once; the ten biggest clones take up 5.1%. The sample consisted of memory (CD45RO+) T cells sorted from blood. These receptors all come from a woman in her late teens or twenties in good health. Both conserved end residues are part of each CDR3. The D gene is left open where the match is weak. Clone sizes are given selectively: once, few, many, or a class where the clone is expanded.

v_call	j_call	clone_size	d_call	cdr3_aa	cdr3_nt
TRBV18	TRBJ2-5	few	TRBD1	CASSPPTGEETQYF	TGTGCCAGCTCACCCCCGACAGGGGAAGAGACCCAGTACTTC
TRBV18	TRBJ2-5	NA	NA	CASSPPQDRETQYF	TGTGCCAGCTCACCACCGCAGGATCGGGAGACCCAGTACTTC
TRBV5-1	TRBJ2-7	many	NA	CASSRSGFVDEQYF	TGCGCCAGCAGCCGTTCAGGGTTCGTCGACGAGCAGTACTTC
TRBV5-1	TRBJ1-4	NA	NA	CASSAHRSTNEKLFF	TGCGCCAGCAGCGCTCACAGGTCAACTAATGAAAAACTGTTTTTT
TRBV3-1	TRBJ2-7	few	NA	CASSPALGHEQYF	TGTGCCAGCAGCCCCGCCCTAGGGCACGAGCAGTACTTC
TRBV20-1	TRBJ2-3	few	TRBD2	CSARVLAEQDRTDTQYF	TGCAGTGCTAGAGTGCTAGCGGAGCAGGATCGCACAGATACGCAGTATTTT
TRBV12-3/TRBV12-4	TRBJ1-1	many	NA	CASSHKGNTEAFF	TGTGCCAGCAGTCATAAGGGAAACACTGAAGCTTTCTTT
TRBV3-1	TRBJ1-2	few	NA	CASSRNGHNYGYTF	TGTGCCAGCAGCCGGAACGGACACAACTATGGCTACACCTTC
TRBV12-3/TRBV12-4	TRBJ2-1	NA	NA	CASSFLDYEQFF	TGTGCCAGCAGTTTTTTAGATTATGAGCAGTTCTTC
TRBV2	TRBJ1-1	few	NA	CASSVLMGNTEAFF	TGTGCCAGCAGTGTTTTGATGGGGAACACTGAAGCTTTCTTT
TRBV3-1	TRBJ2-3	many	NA	CASSHGDTQYF	TGTGCCAGCAGCCACGGGGATACGCAGTATTTT
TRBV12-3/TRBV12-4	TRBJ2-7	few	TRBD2	CASTPTSGSGEQYF	TGTGCCAGCACCCCGACTAGCGGGTCGGGAGAGCAGTACTTC
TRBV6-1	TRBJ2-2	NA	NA	CASTRPSEGGELFF	TGTGCCAGCACCCGGCCTTCTGAAGGCGGGGAGCTGTTTTTT
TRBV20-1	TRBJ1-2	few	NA	CSAPTGSYGYTF	TGCAGTGCTCCGACAGGCTCCTATGGCTACACCTTC
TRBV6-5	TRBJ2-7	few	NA	CASRRADLTEQYF	TGTGCCAGCAGGCGGGCAGATTTAACCGAGCAGTACTTC